The rows below give T cell receptor beta chains drawn from one sample of a study of molecular identifiers for immune sequencing clone quantification. TCRdb fed the PCR reads into MiXCR, producing one record per CDR3 protein. Of 62,000 or so distinct CDR3 sequences listed, about a sixth are singletons. The sequencing sample was made of naive CD8+ T cells from blood, with Jurkat cell RNA spiked in. These receptors were obtained from a human donor in good health. Some libraries in this study had Jurkat cell RNA spiked in. The CDR3 runs from the conserved cysteine through the conserved F or W. Expanded clones are given a class, and other clones once, few, many or no size at all.

v_call clone_size cdr3_length cdr3_aa
TRBV27 many 14 CASSLSGTARPQHF
TRBV7-9 many 13 CASSLDPKYEQFF
TRBV28 few 15 CASSLYEGENTEAFF
TRBV20-1 many 14 CSAPGTEVYNEQFF
TRBV9 NA 16 CASSVDRLAGAGELFF
TRBV6-2/TRBV6-3 many 15 CASRGLAGETYEQYF
TRBV7-9 many 14 CASSLSGPYQPQHF
TRBV19 few 14 CASSTWAGANVLTF
TRBV11-2 many 13 CASYGVAANEQFF
TRBV12-3/TRBV12-4 many 12 CASQRGSQPQHF
TRBV29-1 many 13 CSVVRGMNYEQYF
TRBV21-1 few 15 CASSNGTGIQETQYF
TRBV28 many 13 CASSGQFFYEQYF
TRBV20-1 few 15 CSARARGGTYNEQFF
TRBV7-8 NA 19 CARSHRLAGAAPFLIEQFF
TRBV9 many 13 CASSVTGAGELFF
TRBV6-5 many 14 CASSYRFATDTQYF